This T cell receptor beta chain comes out of a study of blood T cell repertoires in COVID-19. The wider study: Samples came from the United States, Italy and Spain, spanning acute and convalescent COVID-19. From T cells, B-cell-depleted T cells, or PBMCs came the material, which was cDNA or gDNA.

CDR3 length: 14 residues. J was trimmed by 4 bases and V by 8 bases; bases with no gene match: 14. CDR1 GTSNPN and CDR2 SVGIG come from the germline V gene (reference sequence). In the original workflow: Estimation of nucleated cell counts was performed using reference gene primer amplification. Method: immunoSEQ multiplex PCR; TCRdb's copy keeps in-frame clones and lacks some. The DNA gave D and trimming, while V, J and clone size come from that table. The repertoire consists of approximately 260,000 clones, with about nine tenths occurring once and the leading ten covering roughly 2.2%. The sequence was collected from a man aged 50-60 years with acute or convalescent COVID-19. V usage is TRBV30 and J usage is TRBJ2-7; 7 bases align to TRBD1. Sample: peripheral blood. The CDR3 region has the DNA TGTGCCAGCCATTCCGGGACAGTTGTTTACGAGCAGTACTTC. It codes for CASHSGTVVYEQYF.